Presented here are 32 T cell receptor beta chains from one specimen sequenced in a study of blood T cell repertoires in COVID-19. Sequenced by immunoSEQ multiplex PCR; TCRdb stores in-frame clones only, minus some. The sample carries fewer than 350,000 clones, around nine tenths recorded once. Material for sequencing was peripheral blood. The receptors stem from a man between 40 and 49 years old with active or convalescent COVID-19.

The chain is built from TRBV2 and TRBJ1-1; no clear D gene. The CDR3 contains 12 residues. The V and J ends lost 8 bases and 0 bases respectively, with 7 bases between them. Germline assignment: CDR1 SNHLY and CDR2 FYNNEI. This chain's CDR3 is CASSQMNTEAFF. The CDR3 DNA reads TGTGCCAGCTCTCAGATGAACACTGAAGCTTTCTTT.

CDR3 residues: CATSTEGGRETQYF. The DNA of the CDR3 is TGTGCCACCAGCACAGAGGGCGGGAGAGAGACCCAGTACTTC. The rearrangement uses TRBV15 and TRBJ2-5, with 7 bases that match TRBD2. There are 14 residues in the CDR3. The V and J ends lost 4 bases and 4 bases, in that order; junction bases with no gene match: 6. Germline V gives CDR1 LNHNV, CDR2 YYDKDF (reference sequence).

V is TRBV5-4 and J is TRBJ2-2; 13 nucleotides agree with TRBD2. J was trimmed by 5 bases and V by 0 bases; bases with no gene match: 10. CDR1 and CDR2 from the germline V gene are SGHNT and YYREEE (reference sequence). The CDR3 spans 19 residues. This CDR3 reads CASSLDTVTSGRGTGELFF. CDR3 DNA sequence: TGTGCCAGCAGCTTGGATACAGTAACTAGCGGGAGGGGAACCGGGGAGCTGTTTTTT. The whole variable domain, remainder taken from reference TRBV5-4 and TRBJ2-2, is ETGVTQSPTHLIKTRGQQVTLRCSSQSGHNTVSWYQQALGQGPQFIFQYYREEENGRGNFPPRFSGLQFPNYSSELNVNALELDDSALYLCASSLDTVTSGRGTGELFFGEGSRLTVL.

The table lists this clone with a few counts. At one boundary the junction diverges from the germline segment, which might be a read error. V usage is TRBV12-5 and J usage is TRBJ2-7, with 9 bases that match TRBD1. CDR3 length equals 12 residues. Looked up from germline, CDR1 is LGHNT and CDR2 is FRNRAP. The CDR3 here is CASGLVWDRVDF. CDR3 DNA sequence: TGTGCTAGTGGTTTGGTCTGGGACAGGGTAGACTTC.

The V and J genes are TRBV5-1 and TRBJ2-7; TRBD1 matches at 7 bases. The CDR3 contains 15 residues. After removal of 4 bases from V and 2 bases from J, the junction contained 9 bases not matched to a gene. Germline CDR1 is SGHRS and CDR2 is YFSETQ. The CDR3 loop reads CASSPTGRGTYEQYF. The CDR3 region has the DNA TGCGCCAGCAGCCCGACAGGGAGAGGCACCTACGAGCAGTACTTC.

This chain connects TRBV4-1 to TRBJ1-1; D is undetermined. Germline V gene sequence: CDR1 MGHRA, CDR2 YSYEKL. CDR3 size: 16 residues. V was shortened by 8 bases and J by 1 base, with 20 bases between the two germline ends. In DNA, the CDR3 is TGCGCCAGCCAGCCAAGCGGAGGAGGACGGAACACTGAAGCTTTCTTT. Protein sequence: CASQPSGGGRNTEAFF.

V gene TRBV7-9 combines with J gene TRBJ2-3, with D perhaps matching TRBD2 (6 bases). CDR1 is SEHNR and CDR2 is FQNEAQ in the germline V gene (reference sequence). The CDR3 extends over 15 amino acids. The ends were cut back, 6 bases at V and 4 bases at J, with 17 bases in the middle. The CDR3 loop reads CASRPSRLEPDTQYF. CDR3 DNA: TGTGCCAGCAGACCCTCGAGACTAGAGCCAGATACGCAGTATTTT.

The chain couples TRBV4-1 to TRBJ2-3, with 7 nucleotides matching TRBD2. Germline CDR1 is MGHRA and CDR2 is YSYEKL. V lost 6 bases, J lost 2 bases, and 14 bases stayed unmatched. The CDR3 loop spans 17 amino acids. CDR3 protein: CASSLRGASGNTDTQYF. The CDR3 DNA sequence: TGCGCCAGCAGTTTAAGGGGAGCCAGCGGGAACACAGATACGCAGTATTTT.

The chain has TRBV18 and TRBJ1-2, with 10 bases that match TRBD1. The CDR3 covers 15 residues. Per germline, CDR1 KGHSH and CDR2 LQKENI. V trimming: 1 base; J trimming: 5 bases; junction bases outside the gene matches: 4. The CDR3 sequence: CASSPLQDRGYGYTF. The CDR3, as DNA: TGTGCCAGCTCACCACTCCAGGACAGGGGGTATGGCTACACCTTC.

The rearrangement joins TRBV11-2 to TRBJ2-3; tentatively, D is TRBD1 (5 bases). This CDR3 contains 14 residues. V lost 3 bases to trimming and J lost 3 bases, with 10 bases between them. Germline V gene sequence: CDR1 SGHAT, CDR2 FQNNGV. CDR3 region: CASSLLGETDTQYF. CDR3 nucleotide sequence: TGTGCCAGCAGCTTGTTAGGGGAAACAGATACGCAGTATTTT.

The chain employs TRBV4-1 and TRBJ1-5, with a weak D call TRBD1 (5 bases). The CDR3 spans 15 residues. Germline-derived CDR1 and CDR2 are MGHRA and YSYEKL. The V end lost 2 bases, the J end lost 2 bases, and 10 bases lay between the germline ends. CDR3 nucleotides: TGCGCCAGCAGCCAATTATCGGGGGGCAATCAGCCCCAGCATTTT. It specifies CASSQLSGGNQPQHF.

The rearrangement uses TRBV19 and TRBJ2-1; 10 positions match TRBD2. The CDR3 loop spans 18 amino acids. The ends lost 4 bases at V and 3 bases at J; junction bases unmatched: 12. CDR1 and CDR2 (germline): LNHDA, SQIVND (reference sequence). As DNA, the CDR3 is TGTGCCAGTAGTAGGGACAGCGGGGGGGCCGTAAGCTACAATGAGCAGTTCTTC. Its protein is CASSRDSGGAVSYNEQFF.

The chain recombines TRBV30 with TRBJ1-5; D unclear. Trimming took 0 bases from V and 5 from J, leaving 8 bases between them. The CDR3 loop spans 13 amino acids. In germline, CDR1 is GTSNPN, CDR2 SVGIG (reference sequence). This chain's CDR3 is CAWSVSGDQPQHF. The CDR3 coding sequence is TGTGCCTGGAGTGTATCCGGGGATCAGCCCCAGCATTTT.

The J gene is TRBJ2-7, the V gene TRBV30; 10 bases are shared with TRBD1. The germline CDR1 and CDR2 sequences are GTSNPN and SVGIG (reference sequence). Trimming removed 2 bases from V and 5 bases from J; junction bases left unmatched: 12. The CDR3 sequence is 16 residues long. CDR3: CAWSLFPGQGHHEQYF. CDR3 nucleotide sequence: TGTGCCTGGAGTTTGTTTCCGGGACAGGGGCACCACGAGCAGTACTTC.

The rearrangement uses TRBV29-1 and TRBJ2-1; TRBD1 agrees at 12 bases. J lost 8 bases, V lost 6 bases, and 8 bases had no gene match. The CDR3 runs 14 residues. Germline assignment: CDR1 SQVTM and CDR2 ANQGSEA. CDR3: CSVLPGQGADEQFF. For the CDR3, the DNA is TGCAGCGTCCTCCCGGGACAGGGGGCCGATGAGCAGTTCTTC.

In its sample, this clone was seen a few times. The chain has TRBV2 and TRBJ1-5, with a tentative D call TRBD1 (6 bases). V was trimmed by 1 base and J by 0 bases, leaving 10 bases between them. The CDR3 loop spans 16 amino acids. Per the germline V gene, CDR1 is SNHLY and CDR2 is FYNNEI. The chain's CDR3 is CASSEETGHSNQPQHF. The CDR3, as DNA: TGTGCCAGCAGTGAAGAGACAGGTCATAGCAATCAGCCCCAGCATTTT.

The V and J genes are TRBV9 and TRBJ1-4; tentative D call: TRBD1 (6 bases). The CDR3 is made up of 16 amino acids. Germline CDR1 and CDR2: SGDLS and YYNGEE. V shed 0 bases and J shed 5 bases, with 14 bases lying between them. In DNA form, the CDR3 reads TGTGCCAGCAGCGTAGCCTCAGGCAGGGGAAATGAAAAACTGTTTTTT. Translation gives CASSVASGRGNEKLFF.

The V gene is TRBV18, the J gene TRBJ1-1; D ambiguous. The V end was cut by 2 bases, the J end by 4 bases, with 11 bases between. The length of the CDR3 is 14 residues. Germline loops: CDR1 KGHSH, CDR2 LQKENI. The CDR3 DNA reads as TGTGCCAGCTCACCAACAGCCTCTGGCACTGAAGCTTTCTTT. It codes for CASSPTASGTEAFF.

CDR3 bases: TGTGCCAGCAGCCCTCGGACAGGGGCCTACACCGGGGAGCTGTTTTTT. This translates into CASSPRTGAYTGELFF. The chain recombines TRBV5-6 with TRBJ2-2; 9 bases match TRBD1. The ends lost 4 bases at V and 3 bases at J; junction bases unmatched: 7. CDR3 length: 16 residues. Germline loops: CDR1 SGHDT, CDR2 YYEEEE. Full variable domain (missing parts from reference TRBV5-6 and TRBJ2-2): DAGVTQSPTHLIKTRGQQVTLRCSPKSGHDTVSWYQQALGQGPQFIFQYYEEEERQRGNFPDRFSGHQFPNYSSELNVNALLLGDSALYLCASSPRTGAYTGELFFGEGSRLTVL.

V and J are TRBV6-5 and TRBJ2-7, with D maybe TRBD2 (5 bases). Trimming cost V 2 bases and J 4 bases, with 9 bases left between them. CDR3 length: 13 residues. Germline V gene sequence: CDR1 MNHEY, CDR2 SVGAGI. The CDR3 loop reads CASSYVPGYEQYF. In DNA, the CDR3 is TGTGCCAGCAGTTACGTCCCGGGGTACGAGCAGTACTTC.

The rearrangement joins TRBV5-1 to TRBJ1-2, with a weak D call TRBD1 (6 bases). Germline V gives CDR1 SGHRS, CDR2 YFSETQ. Trimming removed 3 bases at V and 6 bases at J, with 21 bases between. This CDR3 has 16 amino acids. CDR3 DNA: TGCGCCAGCAGCTATGGGACACCTTTCCAACTTGATGGCTACACCTTC. It yields the protein CASSYGTPFQLDGYTF.

The rearrangement joins TRBV24-1 to TRBJ1-2; maybe TRBD1 (5 bases). The CDR3 has 14 amino acids. V lost 4 bases to trimming and J lost 12 bases, with 20 bases between them. The germline CDR1 and CDR2 sequences are KGHDR and SFDVKD. The CDR3 DNA is TGTGCCACCAGTGACCCCCACGACAGTTTTGGACACACCTTC. Its protein product is CATSDPHDSFGHTF.

The chain couples TRBV6-4 to TRBJ2-3, with 10 bases aligning to TRBD1. The germline V gene encodes CDR1 MRHNA and CDR2 SNTAGT. This CDR3 is 15 amino acids long. V lost 2 bases to trimming and J lost 1 base; unmatched junction nucleotides: 0. CDR3 nucleotides: TGTGCCAGCAGTGACGGGACAGGGGGCACAGATACGCAGTATTTT. Its translation: CASSDGTGGTDTQYF.

The chain links TRBV9 to TRBJ1-6; a possible D gene is TRBD1 (5 bases). V was pared by 0 bases and J by 2 bases, with 9 bases between. Germline loops: CDR1 SGDLS, CDR2 YYNGEE. The CDR3 is 16 residues long. CDR3 sequence (DNA): TGTGCCAGCAGCGTAGGGAGGGACCCCTATAATTCACCCCTCCACTTT. It specifies CASSVGRDPYNSPLHF.

As regards this clone: A much larger clone sits a single nucleotide away, making a read error possible. This chain joins TRBV11-2 and TRBJ2-7, with D uncertain. Trimming took 4 bases from V and 4 from J, leaving 5 bases between them. Germline CDR1 SGHAT, CDR2 FQNNGV. The CDR3 has 11 residues. The CDR3 protein is CASSYKYEQYF. The CDR3 DNA follows: TGTGCCAGCAGCTACAAGTACGAGCAGTACTTC.

The chain is built from TRBV27 and TRBJ1-2; TRBD1 might be the D (5 bases). Trimming removed 5 bases at V and 5 bases at J, with 15 bases between. This CDR3 has 14 residues. Germline CDR1 is MNHEY and CDR2 is SMNVEV (reference sequence). The CDR3 DNA reads TGTGCCAGCAGTAACGGAGGGACTGGATATGGCTACACCTTC. Its protein product is CASSNGGTGYGYTF.

V usage is TRBV28 and J usage is TRBJ2-1, with TRBD2 matching 11 bases. This CDR3 comprises 14 residues. The germline gives CDR1 MDHEN, CDR2 SYDVKM. Losses at the gene ends were 8 bases for V and 8 bases for J; bases not matched to a gene: 8. The CDR3 here is CASLAGGPGDEQFF. CDR3 nucleotides: TGTGCCAGCTTAGCGGGGGGGCCGGGGGATGAGCAGTTCTTC.

The chain links TRBV5-4 to TRBJ2-5; 8 bases align to TRBD2. There are 15 residues in the CDR3. V lost 0 bases, J lost 5 bases, and 6 bases stayed unmatched. CDR1 and CDR2 from the germline V gene are SGHNT and YYREEE (reference sequence). The CDR3 region has the DNA TGTGCCAGCAGCTTGGCCCCCAGCGGGAGTGAGACCCAGTACTTC. Amino acid sequence: CASSLAPSGSETQYF.

The CDR3 spells CATSDKERLASEQYF. The CDR3 DNA reads TGTGCCACCAGTGATAAAGAGAGGCTAGCGAGCGAGCAGTACTTC. The chain carries TRBV24-1 and TRBJ2-7, with D perhaps matching TRBD2 (6 bases). The length of the CDR3 is 15 residues. V gave up 3 bases and J gave up 6 bases, with 17 bases separating them. Germline assignment: CDR1 KGHDR and CDR2 SFDVKD.

This clone was picked up one time. This chain uses TRBV5-1 with TRBJ2-7; 7 nucleotides line up with TRBD2. The germline gives CDR1 SGHRS, CDR2 YFSETQ. Trimming removed 2 bases from V and 4 bases from J; junction bases left unmatched: 6. The CDR3 runs to 14 residues. Here the CDR3 reads CASSLGLDSYEQYF. The CDR3 DNA sequence: TGCGCCAGCAGCTTAGGACTAGATTCGTACGAGCAGTACTTC.

This clone was counted at least ten times. The chain combines TRBV3-1 (or the pseudogene TRBV3-2) with TRBJ1-1; D gene ambiguous. The V gene's germline CDR1 is LGHDT and CDR2 YNNKEL (reference sequence). The CDR3 contains 13 residues. Trimming removed 5 bases at V and 2 bases at J, with 9 bases between. Written as DNA, the CDR3 is TGTGCCAGCAGCGCAGGTACAAACACTGAAGCTTTCTTT. It specifies CASSAGTNTEAFF.

The CDR3 region has the DNA TGTGCCAGCAGCGTAGGACCCGGGACTAGCGGGAGTACGGCGGGAGCCGGGGAGCTGTTTTTT. It encodes CASSVGPGTSGSTAGAGELFF. This chain links TRBV9 with TRBJ2-2, with 14 positions matching TRBD2. Per the germline V gene, CDR1 is SGDLS and CDR2 is YYNGEE. Unmatched junction bases numbered 16, after V lost 0 bases and J lost 6 bases. This CDR3 is built from 21 residues. The whole variable domain, filled in from reference TRBV9 and TRBJ2-2, reads DSGVTQTPKHLITATGQRVTLRCSPRSGDLSVYWYQQSLDQGLQFLIQYYNGEERAKGNILERFSAQQFPDLHSELNLSSLELGDSALYFCASSVGPGTSGSTAGAGELFFGEGSRLTVL.